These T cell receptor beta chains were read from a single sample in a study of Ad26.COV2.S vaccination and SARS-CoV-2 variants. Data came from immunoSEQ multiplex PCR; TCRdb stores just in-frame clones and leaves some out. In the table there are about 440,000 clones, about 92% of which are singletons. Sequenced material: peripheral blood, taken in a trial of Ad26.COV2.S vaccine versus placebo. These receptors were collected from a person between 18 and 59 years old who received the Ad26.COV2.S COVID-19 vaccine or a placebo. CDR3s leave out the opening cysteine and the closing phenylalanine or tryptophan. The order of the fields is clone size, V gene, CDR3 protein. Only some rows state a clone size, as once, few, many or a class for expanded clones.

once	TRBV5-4	ASSLLQSSEQY
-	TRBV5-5	ASSLRPREAQH
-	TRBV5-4	ASRTFGKAYEQY
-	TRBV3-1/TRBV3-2	ASSPYSTTGTSGANVLT
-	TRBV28	ASSNDRPNQPQH
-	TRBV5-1	ASSVTGGSYEQY
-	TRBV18	ASSPSQNNSPLH
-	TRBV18	ASSRDLSDTQY
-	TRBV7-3	ASSSITGETQY
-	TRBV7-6	ASSLPREGRADTQY
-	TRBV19	AVAHPTGQGSGTDTQY
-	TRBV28	ASSTRTSRQETQY